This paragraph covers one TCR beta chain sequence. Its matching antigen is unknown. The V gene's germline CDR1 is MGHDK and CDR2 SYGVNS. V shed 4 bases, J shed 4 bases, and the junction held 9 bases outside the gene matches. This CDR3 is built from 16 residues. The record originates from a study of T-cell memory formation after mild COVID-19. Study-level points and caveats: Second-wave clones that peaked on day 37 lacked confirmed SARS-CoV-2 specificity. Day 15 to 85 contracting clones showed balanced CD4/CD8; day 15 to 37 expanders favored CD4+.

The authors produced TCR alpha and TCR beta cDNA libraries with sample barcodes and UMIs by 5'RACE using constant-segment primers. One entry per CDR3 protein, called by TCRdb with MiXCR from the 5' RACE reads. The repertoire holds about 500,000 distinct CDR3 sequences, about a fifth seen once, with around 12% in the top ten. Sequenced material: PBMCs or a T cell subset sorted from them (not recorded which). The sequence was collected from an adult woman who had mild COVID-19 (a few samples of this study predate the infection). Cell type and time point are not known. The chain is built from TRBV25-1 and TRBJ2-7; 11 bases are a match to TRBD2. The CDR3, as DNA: TGTGCCAGCAGTGCGGCTAGCGGGGGGATACCATACGAGCAGTACTTC. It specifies CASSAASGGIPYEQYF.